The sequence of this T cell receptor (beta chain) was determined in a study of spatial heterogeneity in lung cancer. Study summary: Fewer alpha-chain than beta-chain sequences were consistently detected.

Relative to its sample, this clonotype is medium-sized (0.01 to 0.1%). Every individual TCR cDNA molecule carried its own unique molecular identifier, which allowed correction of PCR and sequencing errors. Each CDR3 protein gets one entry after TCRdb re-called the 5' RACE reads with MiXCR. Here the sample spans 11,000 to 15,000 distinct CDR3 sequences, about 9.5% being singletons. This CDR3 region has 16 residues. Trimming cost V 0 bases and J 3 bases, with 14 bases left between them. In germline, CDR1 is LNHNV, CDR2 YYDKDF (reference sequence). The sample's time point: sample taken at primary tumor resection. Researchers sequenced whole RNA taken from tumor, nontumor lung or frozen PBMC without sorting. Samples were obtained from around 73 donors, all untreated early-stage non-small cell lung cancer patients.

This sample comprised PBMCs, obtained at surgery. The origin of this receptor is a male donor with early-stage non-small cell lung cancer. The chain joins TRBV15 to TRBJ2-5, with a possible D match to TRBD2 (5 bases). The CDR3 here is CATSRDKGRREETQYF. Here the CDR3 DNA reads TGTGCCACCAGCAGAGATAAGGGTAGGCGGGAAGAGACCCAGTACTTC.